The 22 T cell receptor beta chains in this list originate from one sample, sequenced in a study of T cells in localized non-small cell lung cancer. Profiled with immunoSEQ multiplex PCR; TCRdb holds only in-frame clones, not every one. Here the sample spans 45,000 to 60,000 clones, 70% to 90% being singletons. The input for sequencing was peripheral blood, taken before any cancer treatment. The source of these receptors is a woman aged 40-69 years with stage I lung adenocarcinoma.

The rearrangement links TRBV28 to TRBJ1-2, with D uncertain. The ends were cut back, 3 bases at V and 2 bases at J, with 4 bases in the middle. The CDR3 totals 12 residues. Germline CDR1 is MDHEN and CDR2 is SYDVKM. This CDR3 is CASSLQNYGYTF. The CDR3, as DNA: TGTGCCAGCAGTTTGCAAAACTATGGCTACACCTTC.

This clone has a single count. V usage is TRBV19 and J usage is TRBJ1-4, with 7 nucleotides matching TRBD1. Germline V gene data show CDR1 as LNHDA and CDR2 as SQIVND (reference sequence). After removal of 10 bases from V and 4 bases from J, the junction contained 12 bases not matched to a gene. The CDR3 runs to 15 residues. As DNA, the CDR3 is TGTGCCACTTCCCCTGGGGGACAGCATAATGAAAAACTGTTTTTT. Its protein product is CATSPGGQHNEKLFF.

This sequence joins TRBV5-6 and TRBJ1-5; D is possibly TRBD1 (5 bases). Trimming pared 4 bases from V and 2 bases from J, leaving 13 bases between. CDR3 length equals 15 residues. Per germline, CDR1 SGHDT and CDR2 YYEEEE. For the CDR3, the DNA is TGTGCCAGCAGCCCACGGGGCAACGGCAATCAGCCCCAGCATTTT. This encodes CASSPRGNGNQPQHF.

In DNA form, the CDR3 reads TGCGCCAGCAGCTTTGTCGGGGGCTCTGCACAGGATACGCAGTATTTT. The encoded protein is CASSFVGGSAQDTQYF. The chain has TRBV5-1 and TRBJ2-3; perhaps D is TRBD1 or TRBD2 (6 bases each). This CDR3 is built from 16 residues. CDR1 and CDR2 from the germline V gene are SGHRS and YFSETQ. Trimming shortened V by 2 bases and J by 6 bases, and 19 bases separated the two germline ends.

The genes are TRBV5-5 and TRBJ2-7, with TRBD1 matching 9 bases. Losses at the gene ends were 4 bases for V and 6 bases for J; bases not matched to a gene: 8. Per the germline V gene, CDR1 is SGHKS and CDR2 is YYEKEE (reference sequence). The CDR3 loop spans 14 amino acids. The CDR3 sequence is CASSLFPGQGEQYF. CDR3 nucleotide sequence: TGTGCCAGCAGCCTCTTTCCGGGACAGGGCGAGCAGTACTTC.

This chain joins TRBV2 and TRBJ1-1; weak D call: TRBD1 (5 bases). The CDR3 runs to 12 residues. Germline values: CDR1 SNHLY, CDR2 FYNNEI. The germline V and J ends were trimmed by 1 base and 10 bases, with 10 bases remaining between them. This CDR3 is CASSEVGGAAFF. CDR3 sequence (DNA): TGTGCCAGCAGTGAAGTGGGGGGAGCAGCTTTCTTT.

This sequence joins TRBV7-3 and TRBJ2-5; D is perhaps TRBD1 (5 bases). This CDR3 is 14 amino acids long. Trimming took 5 bases from V and 1 from J, leaving 11 bases between them. CDR1 is SGHTA, CDR2 FQGTGA, per germline. The DNA for the CDR3 is TGTGCCAGCAGCCCCACAGGTTTCCAAGAGACCCAGTACTTC. It yields the protein CASSPTGFQETQYF.

Notes on this clone: One junction end does not reproduce the germline sequence, and a read error may be involved. The rearrangement joins TRBV7-7 to TRBJ2-1; tentatively, D is TRBD1 (5 bases). The CDR3 length is 14 residues. Germline CDR1 reads SSHAT; CDR2 reads FNYEAQ (reference sequence). CDR3 region: CASSLGVSNNEQFF. CDR3 in DNA: TGTGCTAGCAGCTTAGGGGTTAGTAATAATGAGCAGTTCTTC.

This rearrangement joins TRBV27 to TRBJ1-2; 7 bases match TRBD1. The CDR3 loop spans 14 amino acids. Per the germline V gene, CDR1 is MNHEY and CDR2 is SMNVEV (reference sequence). The junction had 6 bases not matched to a gene; V was cut back by 5 bases and J by 3 bases. The CDR3, as DNA: TGTGCCAGCAGTCAACCGGGACAGCACTATGGCTACACCTTC. It yields the protein CASSQPGQHYGYTF.

This clone was observed a handful of times. The gene calls are TRBV2 and TRBJ1-2; TRBD1 matches at 7 bases. CDR3 length: 15 amino acids. The V and J ends lost 3 bases and 3 bases, in that order; junction bases with no gene match: 7. Looked up from germline, CDR1 is SNHLY and CDR2 is FYNNEI. The CDR3 DNA is TGTGCCAGCAGTGATCAGACAGGGTTCGACTATGGCTACACCTTC. It specifies CASSDQTGFDYGYTF.

The rearrangement joins TRBV19 to TRBJ1-1, with 11 bases matching TRBD1. V lost 7 bases and J lost 4; bases outside the gene matches: 5. Germline CDR1 is LNHDA and CDR2 is SQIVND (reference sequence). This CDR3 has 14 residues. The CDR3 DNA is TGTGCCAGTATTCGTGGGACAGGGGGCACTGAAGCTTTCTTT. This encodes CASIRGTGGTEAFF.

The chain has TRBV4-1 and TRBJ1-1; 7 positions agree with TRBD1. CDR1 is MGHRA and CDR2 is YSYEKL in the germline V gene. There are 15 residues in the CDR3. V lost 1 base to trimming and J lost 4 bases; unmatched junction nucleotides: 6. CDR3 bases: TGCGCCAGCAGCCAAGTGAGGGGGCAGGGCACTGAAGCTTTCTTT. Translation gives CASSQVRGQGTEAFF.

The chain joins TRBV6-5 to TRBJ1-2; D possibly corresponds to TRBD1 (5 bases). The V gene lost 8 bases and the J gene lost 4 bases, with 17 bases spanning the gap. This CDR3 has 14 residues. In germline, CDR1 is MNHEY, CDR2 SVGAGI. The CDR3 coding sequence is TGTGCCAGCGGGAAGGACACCCAACCCTATGGCTACACCTTC. This codes for CASGKDTQPYGYTF.

V is TRBV29-1 and J is TRBJ1-4; 7 bases align to TRBD1. After removal of 6 bases from V and 7 bases from J, the junction contained 11 bases not matched to a gene. Germline V lookup: CDR1 SQVTM, CDR2 ANQGSEA. The CDR3 loop spans 14 amino acids. The CDR3 DNA is TGCAGCGTGAGACAGGGAGGGTTGCGTGAAAAACTGTTTTTT. Translating gives CSVRQGGLREKLFF.

This clone has only a few counts. This chain links TRBV27 with TRBJ1-1; weak D call: TRBD1 (5 bases). CDR1 is MNHEY, CDR2 SMNVEV, per germline (reference sequence). This CDR3 contains 12 residues. The V and J ends lost 5 bases and 7 bases respectively, with 11 bases between them. Written as DNA, the CDR3 is TGTGCCAGCAGTCCCGTCGGGGGTGAAGCTTTCTTT. Protein sequence: CASSPVGGEAFF.

The J gene is TRBJ1-2, the V gene TRBV30; D gene unclear. V was pared by 2 bases and J by 0 bases, with 7 bases between. CDR1 is GTSNPN, CDR2 SVGIG, per germline (reference sequence). This CDR3 is built from 13 residues. The CDR3 loop is CAWSPVPNYGYTF. In DNA form, the CDR3 reads TGTGCCTGGAGTCCCGTCCCTAACTATGGCTACACCTTC.

V is TRBV4-3 and J is TRBJ2-6; D possibly corresponds to TRBD2 (6 bases). V lost 3 bases and J lost 1, with 13 bases in between. The CDR3 is 17 residues long. The germline V gene encodes CDR1 LGHNA and CDR2 YSLEER. This chain's CDR3 is CASSQTPGTSGANVLTF. CDR3 nucleotides: TGCGCCAGCAGCCAGACTCCAGGGACTTCTGGGGCCAACGTCCTGACTTTC.

V is TRBV29-1 and J is TRBJ1-2, with 8 positions matching TRBD1. Per germline, CDR1 SQVTM and CDR2 ANQGSEA. V shed 6 bases, J shed 2 bases, and the junction held 2 bases outside the gene matches. The CDR3 totals 12 residues. CDR3: CSVRQGNYGYTF. DNA for the CDR3: TGCAGCGTAAGACAGGGGAACTATGGCTACACCTTC.

CDR3 coding DNA: TGTGCCAGCAGCGAATTACAGGTCAATGAGCAGTTCTTC. It is translated as CASSELQVNEQFF. The chain has TRBV11-2 and TRBJ2-1, with a possible D match to TRBD1 (5 bases). Trimming stripped 5 bases from V and 6 bases from J, with 11 bases between. CDR3 length: 13 amino acids. The V gene's germline CDR1 is SGHAT and CDR2 FQNNGV.

The chain joins TRBV9 to TRBJ1-1, with 7 positions matching TRBD1. Trimming took 3 bases from V and 5 from J; bases not matched to a gene: 10. Germline CDR1 and CDR2: SGDLS and YYNGEE. The CDR3 covers 15 residues. Written as DNA, the CDR3 is TGTGCCAGCAGCGATGAGGGGGCCTGGGGGACTGAAGCTTTCTTT. Its protein is CASSDEGAWGTEAFF.

J is TRBJ1-5 and V is TRBV6-1, with 7 bases that match TRBD1. The CDR3 spans 15 residues. V dropped 2 bases and J dropped 7; count of bases not matched to a gene: 8. CDR1 and CDR2 from the germline V gene are MNHNS and SASEGT. The CDR3 reads CASSEHIQGSQPQHF. In nucleotides, the CDR3 is TGTGCCAGCAGTGAACATATACAGGGGTCGCAGCCCCAGCATTTT.

This chain uses TRBV5-1 with TRBJ1-1, with a tentative D call TRBD1 (5 bases). Trimming shortened V by 0 bases and J by 1 base, and 7 bases separated the two germline ends. Germline V gene lookup returns CDR1 SGHRS and CDR2 YFSETQ. The length of the CDR3 is 14 residues. The chain's CDR3 is CASSLGQPNTEAFF. CDR3 DNA sequence: TGCGCCAGCAGCTTGGGACAGCCGAACACTGAAGCTTTCTTT.